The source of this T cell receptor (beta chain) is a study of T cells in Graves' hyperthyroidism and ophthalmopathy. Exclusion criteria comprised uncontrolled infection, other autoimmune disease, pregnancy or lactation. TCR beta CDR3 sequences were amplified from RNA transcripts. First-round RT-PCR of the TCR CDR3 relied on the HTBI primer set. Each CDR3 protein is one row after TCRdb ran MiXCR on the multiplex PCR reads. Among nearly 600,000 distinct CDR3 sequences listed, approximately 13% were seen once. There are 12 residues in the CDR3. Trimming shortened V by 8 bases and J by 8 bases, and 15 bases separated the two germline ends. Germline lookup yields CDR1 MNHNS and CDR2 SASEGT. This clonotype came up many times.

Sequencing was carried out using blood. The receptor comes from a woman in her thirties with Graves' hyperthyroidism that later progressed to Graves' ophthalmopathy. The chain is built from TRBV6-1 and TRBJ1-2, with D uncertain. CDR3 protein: CASVDHKIGYTF. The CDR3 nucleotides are TGTGCCAGCGTCGACCATAAAATAGGCTACACCTTC.